The present T cell receptor beta chain was sequenced within a study of blood T cell repertoires in COVID-19. At the level of the study: Samples came from the United States, Italy and Spain, spanning acute and convalescent COVID-19.

In the authors' workflow: By means of reference gene primer amplification, nucleated cell counts were estimated. The assay was immunoSEQ multiplex PCR, and TCRdb's table has in-frame clones only and misses some. V and J calls and clone size follow that table, whereas D and trimming were derived from the DNA. The sample has approximately 220,000 clones, roughly four fifths seen once. Germline CDR1 and CDR2: SQVTM and ANQGSEA. V shed 6 bases and J shed 4 bases, with 15 bases lying between them. This CDR3 has 14 residues. Within the 2 weeks before study entry, each person in the exposed group met a COVID-19 case.

The V gene is TRBV29-1, the J gene TRBJ1-4; D is undetermined. This receptor was obtained from a woman in her 50s who had been exposed to COVID-19. The specimen was PBMCs or T cells enriched from blood (not recorded which). The CDR3 is CSVGHGIINEKLFF. DNA for the CDR3: TGCAGCGTGGGCCACGGTATAATTAATGAAAAACTGTTTTTT.